A single TCR beta chain is shown here with its context. Its antigen is not known. V shed 0 bases, J shed 2 bases, and the junction held 2 bases outside the gene matches. This CDR3 is built from 17 residues. CDR1 and CDR2 (germline): SGHVS, FQNEAQ. The data are from a study of blood T cells in healthy people across ages. Whole-study findings and limits: Greater diversity and more naive CD4+ cells were seen in long-lived donors than in aged donors.

Alongside a J-beta primer mix, a sample-barcoded 5' primer served in a second PCR lasting roughly 6 to 12 cycles. TCRdb called the 5' RACE reads again in MiXCR, with one record for every CDR3 protein. The sample contains 700,000 to 950,000 distinct CDR3 sequences, 43% of which appear only once. The clonotype originates from a woman aged 60-70 years in good health. The genes are TRBV7-8 and TRBJ2-6; 9 positions agree with TRBD2. Material for sequencing was blood. Here the CDR3 reads CASSLAAGGTGANVLTF. The CDR3 coding sequence is TGTGCCAGCAGCTTAGCAGCGGGAGGAACTGGGGCCAACGTCCTGACTTTC.